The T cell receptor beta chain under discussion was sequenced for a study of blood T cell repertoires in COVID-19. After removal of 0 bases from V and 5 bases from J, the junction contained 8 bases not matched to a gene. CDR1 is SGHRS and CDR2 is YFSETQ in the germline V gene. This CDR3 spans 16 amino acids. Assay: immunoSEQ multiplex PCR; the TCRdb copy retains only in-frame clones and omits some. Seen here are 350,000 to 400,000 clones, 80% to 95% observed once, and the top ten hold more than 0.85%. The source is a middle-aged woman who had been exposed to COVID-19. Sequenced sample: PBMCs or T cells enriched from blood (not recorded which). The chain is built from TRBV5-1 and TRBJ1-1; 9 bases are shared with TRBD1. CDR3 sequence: CASSLDRTGVLTEAFF. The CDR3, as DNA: TGCGCCAGCAGCTTGGATCGGACAGGGGTATTAACTGAAGCTTTCTTT.